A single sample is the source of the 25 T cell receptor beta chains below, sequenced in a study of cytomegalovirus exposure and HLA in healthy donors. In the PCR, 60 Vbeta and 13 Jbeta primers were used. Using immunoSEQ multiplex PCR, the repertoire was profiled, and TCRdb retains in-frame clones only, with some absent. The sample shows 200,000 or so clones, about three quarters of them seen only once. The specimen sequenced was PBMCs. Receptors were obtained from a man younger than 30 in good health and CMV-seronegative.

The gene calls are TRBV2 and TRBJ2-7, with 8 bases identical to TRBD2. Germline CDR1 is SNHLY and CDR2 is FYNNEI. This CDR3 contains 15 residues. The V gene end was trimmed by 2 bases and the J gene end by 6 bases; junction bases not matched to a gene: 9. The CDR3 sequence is CASSEYSGSEFEQYF. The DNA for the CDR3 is TGTGCCAGCAGTGAATACAGCGGGAGTGAGTTCGAGCAGTACTTC.

The CDR3: CASSQQITYEQYF. The DNA of the CDR3 is TGCGCCAGCAGCCAACAAATCACCTACGAGCAGTACTTC. The V call is TRBV4-1, the J call TRBJ2-7, with no clear D. Germline assignment: CDR1 MGHRA and CDR2 YSYEKL. Trimming stripped 2 bases from V and 2 bases from J, with 7 bases between. The CDR3 length is 13 residues.

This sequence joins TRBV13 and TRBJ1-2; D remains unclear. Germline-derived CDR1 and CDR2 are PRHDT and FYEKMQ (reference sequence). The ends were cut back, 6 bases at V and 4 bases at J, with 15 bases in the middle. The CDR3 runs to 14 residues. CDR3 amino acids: CASSPNSGLYGYTF. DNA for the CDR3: TGTGCCAGCAGTCCGAACAGCGGTCTCTATGGCTACACCTTC.

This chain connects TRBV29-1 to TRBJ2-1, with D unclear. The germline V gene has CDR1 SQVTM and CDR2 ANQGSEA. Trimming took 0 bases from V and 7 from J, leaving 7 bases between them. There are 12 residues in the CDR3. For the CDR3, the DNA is TGCAGCGTTGAAGACAGCGTAAATGAGCAGTTCTTC. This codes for CSVEDSVNEQFF.

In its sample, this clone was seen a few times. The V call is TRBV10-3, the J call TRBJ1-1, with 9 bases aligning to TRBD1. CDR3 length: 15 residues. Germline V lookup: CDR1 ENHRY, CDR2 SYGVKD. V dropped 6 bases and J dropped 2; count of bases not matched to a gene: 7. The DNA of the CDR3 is TGTGCCATCAGACCCGGGACAGGGATAAACACTGAAGCTTTCTTT. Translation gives CAIRPGTGINTEAFF.

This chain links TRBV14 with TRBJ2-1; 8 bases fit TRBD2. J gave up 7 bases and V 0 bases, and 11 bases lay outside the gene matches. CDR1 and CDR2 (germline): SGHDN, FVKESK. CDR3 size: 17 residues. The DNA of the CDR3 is TGTGCCAGCAGCCAAGACTCCGGGACTAGGATATGGAATGAGCAGTTCTTC. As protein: CASSQDSGTRIWNEQFF.

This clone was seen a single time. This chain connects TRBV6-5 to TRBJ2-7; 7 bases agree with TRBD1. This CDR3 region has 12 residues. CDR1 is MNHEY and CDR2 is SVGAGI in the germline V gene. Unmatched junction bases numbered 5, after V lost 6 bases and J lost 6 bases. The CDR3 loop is CASRIWTGEQYF. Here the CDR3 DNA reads TGTGCCAGCAGGATTTGGACAGGCGAGCAGTACTTC.

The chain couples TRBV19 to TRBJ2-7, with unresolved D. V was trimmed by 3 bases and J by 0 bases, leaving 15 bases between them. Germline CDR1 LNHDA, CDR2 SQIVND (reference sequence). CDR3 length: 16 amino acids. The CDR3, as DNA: TGTGCCAGTAGTATGCGGTTGTCGGATCACTCCTACGAGCAGTACTTC. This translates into CASSMRLSDHSYEQYF.

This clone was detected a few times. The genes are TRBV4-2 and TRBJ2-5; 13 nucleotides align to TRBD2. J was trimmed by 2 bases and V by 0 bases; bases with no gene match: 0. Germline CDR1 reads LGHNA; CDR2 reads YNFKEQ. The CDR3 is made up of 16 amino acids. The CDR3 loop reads CASSQELAGGQETQYF. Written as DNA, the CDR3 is TGTGCCAGCAGCCAAGAACTAGCGGGGGGGCAAGAGACCCAGTACTTC.

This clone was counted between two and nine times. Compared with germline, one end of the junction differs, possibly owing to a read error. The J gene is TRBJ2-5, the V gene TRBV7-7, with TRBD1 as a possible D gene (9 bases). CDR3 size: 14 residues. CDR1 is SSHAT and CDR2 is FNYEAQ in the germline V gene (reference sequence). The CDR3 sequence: CASSLAGTGETQYF. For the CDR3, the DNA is TGTGCTAGCAGCTTAGCGGGGACAGGGGAGACCCAGTACTTC.

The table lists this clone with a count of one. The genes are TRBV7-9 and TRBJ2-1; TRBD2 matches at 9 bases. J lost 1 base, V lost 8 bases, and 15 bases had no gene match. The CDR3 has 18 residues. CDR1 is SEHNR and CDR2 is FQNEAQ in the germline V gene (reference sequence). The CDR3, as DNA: TGTGCCAGCCTCGGCTGGGCGGGAGGGATGGGGTCCTACAATGAGCAGTTCTTC. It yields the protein CASLGWAGGMGSYNEQFF.

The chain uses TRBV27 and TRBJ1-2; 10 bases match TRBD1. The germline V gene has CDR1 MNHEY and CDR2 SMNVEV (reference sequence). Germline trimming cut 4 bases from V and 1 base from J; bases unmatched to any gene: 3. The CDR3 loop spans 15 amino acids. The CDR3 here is CASSSRDRGNYGYTF. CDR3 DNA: TGTGCCAGCAGTTCCCGGGACAGGGGTAACTATGGCTACACCTTC.

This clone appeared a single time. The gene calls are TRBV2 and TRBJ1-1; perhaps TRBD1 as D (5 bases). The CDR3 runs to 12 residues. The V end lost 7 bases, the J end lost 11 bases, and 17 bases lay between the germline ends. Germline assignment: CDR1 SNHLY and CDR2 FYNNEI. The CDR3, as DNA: TGTGCCAGCACGATCGGGGGGGGAGAGGCTTTCTTT. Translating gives CASTIGGGEAFF.

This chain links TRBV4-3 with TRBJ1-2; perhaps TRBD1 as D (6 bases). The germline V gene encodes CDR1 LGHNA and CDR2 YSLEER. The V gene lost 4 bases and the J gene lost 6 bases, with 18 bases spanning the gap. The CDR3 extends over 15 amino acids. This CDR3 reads CASSPYRGGAHGYTF. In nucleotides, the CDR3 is TGCGCCAGCAGCCCCTATCGGGGGGGGGCCCATGGCTACACCTTC.

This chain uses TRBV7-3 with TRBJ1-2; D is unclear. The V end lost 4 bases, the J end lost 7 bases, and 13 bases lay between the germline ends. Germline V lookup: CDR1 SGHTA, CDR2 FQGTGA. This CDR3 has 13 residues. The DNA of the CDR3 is TGTGCCAGCAGCTCCGGGTCCTCCAGTGGCTACACCTTC. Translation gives CASSSGSSSGYTF.

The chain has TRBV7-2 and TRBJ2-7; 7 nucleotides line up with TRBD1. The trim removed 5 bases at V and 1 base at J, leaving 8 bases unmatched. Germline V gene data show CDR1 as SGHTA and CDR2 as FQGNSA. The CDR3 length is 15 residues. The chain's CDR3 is CASSRRDSGSYEQYF. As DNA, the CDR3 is TGTGCCAGCAGCCGCCGGGACAGTGGATCCTACGAGCAGTACTTC.

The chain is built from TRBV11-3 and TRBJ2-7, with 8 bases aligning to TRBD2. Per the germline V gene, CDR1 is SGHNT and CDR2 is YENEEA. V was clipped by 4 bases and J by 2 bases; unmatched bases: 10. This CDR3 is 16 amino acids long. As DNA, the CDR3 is TGTGCCAGCAGCTCGCGGGATAGCGGGGACCCCTACGAGCAGTACTTC. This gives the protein CASSSRDSGDPYEQYF.

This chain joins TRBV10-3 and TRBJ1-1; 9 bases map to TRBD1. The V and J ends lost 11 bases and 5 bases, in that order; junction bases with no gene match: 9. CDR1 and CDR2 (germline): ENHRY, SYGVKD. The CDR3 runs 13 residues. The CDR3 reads CAALPGQGTEAFF. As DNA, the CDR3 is TGTGCCGCCTTGCCGGGACAGGGAACTGAAGCTTTCTTT.

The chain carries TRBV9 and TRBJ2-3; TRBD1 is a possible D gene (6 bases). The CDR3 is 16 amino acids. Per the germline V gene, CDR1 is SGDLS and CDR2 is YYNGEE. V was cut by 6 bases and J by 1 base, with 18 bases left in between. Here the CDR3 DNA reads TGTGCCAGCACCCTCTCCCCGGGACAAGGCACAGATACGCAGTATTTT. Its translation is CASTLSPGQGTDTQYF.

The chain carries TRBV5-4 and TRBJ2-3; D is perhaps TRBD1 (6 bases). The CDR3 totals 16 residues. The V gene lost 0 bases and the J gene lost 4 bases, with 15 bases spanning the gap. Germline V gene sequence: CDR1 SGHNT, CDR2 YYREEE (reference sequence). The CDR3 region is CASSLGGRGRPDTQYF. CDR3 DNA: TGTGCCAGCAGCTTGGGAGGCAGGGGACGACCAGATACGCAGTATTTT. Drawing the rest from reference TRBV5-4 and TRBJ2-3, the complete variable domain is ETGVTQSPTHLIKTRGQQVTLRCSSQSGHNTVSWYQQALGQGPQFIFQYYREEENGRGNFPPRFSGLQFPNYSSELNVNALELDDSALYLCASSLGGRGRPDTQYFGPGTRLTVL.

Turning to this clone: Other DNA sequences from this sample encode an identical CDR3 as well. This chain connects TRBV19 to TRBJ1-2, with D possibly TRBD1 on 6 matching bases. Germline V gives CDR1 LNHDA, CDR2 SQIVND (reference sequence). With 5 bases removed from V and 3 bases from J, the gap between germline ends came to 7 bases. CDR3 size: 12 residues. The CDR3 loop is CASSEGDYGYTF. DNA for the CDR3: TGTGCCAGTAGTGAGGGGGACTATGGCTACACCTTC. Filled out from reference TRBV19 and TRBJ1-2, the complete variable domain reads DGGITQSPKYLFRKEGQNVTLSCEQNLNHDAMYWYRQDPGQGLRLIYYSQIVNDFQKGDIAEGYSVSREKKESFPLTVTSAQKNPTAFYLCASSEGDYGYTFGSGTRLTVV.

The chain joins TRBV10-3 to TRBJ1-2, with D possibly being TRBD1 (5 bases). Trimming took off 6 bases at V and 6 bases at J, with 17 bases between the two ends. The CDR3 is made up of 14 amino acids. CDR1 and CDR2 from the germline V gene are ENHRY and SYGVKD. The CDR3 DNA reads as TGTGCCATCAGAAACCAGGGTTTGGAGCATGGCTACACCTTC. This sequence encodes CAIRNQGLEHGYTF.

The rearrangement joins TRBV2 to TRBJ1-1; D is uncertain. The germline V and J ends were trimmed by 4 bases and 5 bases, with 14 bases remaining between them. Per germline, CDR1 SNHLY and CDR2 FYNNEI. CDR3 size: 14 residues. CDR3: CASSGVVPGTEAFF. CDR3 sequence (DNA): TGTGCCAGCAGTGGAGTGGTCCCCGGTACTGAAGCTTTCTTT.

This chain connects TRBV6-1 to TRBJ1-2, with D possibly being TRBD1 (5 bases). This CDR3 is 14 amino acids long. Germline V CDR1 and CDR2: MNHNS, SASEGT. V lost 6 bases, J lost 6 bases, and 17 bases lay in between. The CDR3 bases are TGTGCCAGCAGGATTCGTGACAGCATTGATGGCTACACCTTC. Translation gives CASRIRDSIDGYTF.

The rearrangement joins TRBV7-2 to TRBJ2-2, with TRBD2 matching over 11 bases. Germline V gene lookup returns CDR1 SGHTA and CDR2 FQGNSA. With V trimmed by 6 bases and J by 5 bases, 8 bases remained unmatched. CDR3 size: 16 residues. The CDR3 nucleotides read TGTGCCAGCAGTTATTTAGCGGGGGGGGAGACCGGGGAGCTGTTTTTT. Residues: CASSYLAGGETGELFF.